The 16 T cell receptor beta chains below all came from one sample that was sequenced in a study of T-cell memory formation after mild COVID-19. Via MiXCR, TCRdb re-called the 5' RACE reads, giving one row per CDR3 protein. The repertoire holds 300,000 or so distinct CDR3 sequences, 15% to 20% seen once, with about 23% in the top ten. Specimen: PBMCs or a T cell subset sorted from them (not recorded which). The receptor set was obtained from a man between 18 and 35 years old who had mild COVID-19 (a few samples of this study predate the infection). Cell type and time point are not known.

This clonotype showed up many times. The rearrangement uses TRBV7-6 and TRBJ2-1, with 9 positions matching TRBD1. V dropped 3 bases and J dropped 8; count of bases not matched to a gene: 5. In germline, CDR1 is SGHVS, CDR2 FNYEAQ. The CDR3 length is 14 residues. CDR3 region: CASSLGQGGDEQFF. CDR3 nucleotide sequence: TGTGCCAGCAGCTTGGGACAGGGAGGCGATGAGCAGTTCTTC.

This clonotype was recorded many times. The chain joins TRBV5-1 to TRBJ2-5; D gene uncertain. Per germline, CDR1 SGHRS and CDR2 YFSETQ. This CDR3 is 13 amino acids long. V was shortened by 2 bases and J by 2 bases, with 7 bases between the two germline ends. This CDR3 is CASSFSRQETQYF. DNA of the CDR3: TGCGCCAGCAGCTTCTCCAGGCAAGAGACCCAGTACTTC.

Here the CDR3 reads CASSPLHGGDGYTF. The CDR3 DNA sequence: TGTGCCAGCAGCCCATTACATGGGGGTGATGGCTACACCTTC. The chain couples TRBV7-9 to TRBJ1-2, with D possibly being TRBD1 (5 bases). The germline CDR1 and CDR2 sequences are SEHNR and FQNEAQ (reference sequence). Deletions cut 5 bases from V and 6 bases from J, with 16 bases between. The CDR3 length is 14 residues.

V and J are TRBV19 and TRBJ2-7, with D possibly called TRBD1 or TRBD2 (7 bases each). Deletions cut 5 bases from V and 5 bases from J, with 16 bases between. The CDR3 extends over 14 amino acids. Germline V CDR1 and CDR2: LNHDA, SQIVND (reference sequence). The CDR3 sequence: CASSGRQGGDEQYF. The DNA for the CDR3 is TGTGCCAGTAGTGGTCGACAGGGAGGGGACGAGCAGTACTTC.

Details on this clonotype: An end of the junction differs from the germline gene, which may be a read error. This chain joins TRBV2 and TRBJ2-1; possibly TRBD1 for D (5 bases). Per germline, CDR1 SNHLY and CDR2 FYNNEI. This CDR3 region has 15 residues. CDR3 sequence: CASSGGSSSYKEQFF. The CDR3 DNA sequence: TGTGCCAGCAGTGGGGGCTCCTCCTCCTACAAAGAGCAGTTCTTC.

The V and J genes are TRBV5-1 and TRBJ2-3; unclear D gene. Germline V gene sequence: CDR1 SGHRS, CDR2 YFSETQ. The ends were cut back, 0 bases at V and 3 bases at J, with 11 bases in the middle. The CDR3 has 15 residues. The CDR3 loop reads CASSLANMGTDTQYF. CDR3 coding DNA: TGCGCCAGCAGCTTGGCCAATATGGGGACAGATACGCAGTATTTT.

The chain employs TRBV18 and TRBJ1-1; D may be TRBD1 (6 bases). CDR1 and CDR2 from the germline V gene are KGHSH and LQKENI. V dropped 7 bases and J dropped 6 bases, with 15 bases sitting between them. The CDR3 contains 13 residues. CDR3 sequence: CASYLGGFAEAFF. In DNA form, the CDR3 reads TGTGCCAGCTATTTAGGGGGTTTTGCTGAAGCTTTCTTT. Variable domain in full (rest from reference TRBV18 and TRBJ1-1): NAGVMQNPRHLVRRRGQEARLRCSPMKGHSHVYWYRQLPEEGLKFMVYLQKENIIDESGMPKERFSAEFPKEGPSILRIQQVVRGDSAAYFCASYLGGFAEAFFGQGTRLTVV.

This clonotype was counted between two and nine times. The chain carries TRBV4-3 and TRBJ1-2, with unresolved D. CDR1 and CDR2 (germline): LGHNA, YSLEER. This CDR3 has 15 residues. V was pared by 4 bases and J by 4 bases, with 16 bases between. The DNA for the CDR3 is TGCGCCAGCAGCCCAGGACCCTTATTGCCCTATGGCTACACCTTC. Its translation is CASSPGPLLPYGYTF.

In this sample, this clonotype turned up a few times. The V gene is TRBV5-4, the J gene TRBJ2-5; D not resolved. V was shortened by 4 bases and J by 2 bases, with 15 bases between the two germline ends. The germline gives CDR1 SGHNT, CDR2 YYREEE (reference sequence). The CDR3 consists of 15 residues. The CDR3 here is CASSASTQPQETQYF. The CDR3 DNA sequence: TGTGCCAGCAGCGCGTCAACACAGCCGCAAGAGACCCAGTACTTC.

This clonotype was recorded at least ten times. This chain joins TRBV12-3 or TRBV12-4 and TRBJ2-5; TRBD2 is a possible D gene (6 bases). V was pared by 6 bases and J by 5 bases, with 16 bases between. This CDR3 has 14 residues. CDR3 nucleotide sequence: TGTGCCAGCAGCGTGCCTGGGACTCCGGAGACCCAGTACTTC. Its translation: CASSVPGTPETQYF.

This chain links TRBV11-2 with TRBJ2-4; D gene unclear. The CDR3 loop spans 19 amino acids. Deletions cut 5 bases from V and 0 bases from J, with 23 bases between. The germline V gene has CDR1 SGHAT and CDR2 FQNNGV. The CDR3 DNA is TGTGCCAGCAGCAAAGACCGAGCGTCGCCGAGATTAGCCAAAAACATTCAGTACTTC. Translating it yields CASSKDRASPRLAKNIQYF. The full variable domain, its missing parts supplied by reference TRBV11-2 and TRBJ2-4, is EAGVAQSPRYKIIEKRQSVAFWCNPISGHATLYWYQQILGQGPKLLIQFQNNGVVDDSQLPKDRFSAERLKGVDSTLKIQPAKLEDSAVYLCASSKDRASPRLAKNIQYFGAGTRLSVL.

This clonotype has more than one count but fewer than ten. The chain links TRBV3-1 to TRBJ2-5, with D maybe TRBD1 (6 bases). CDR3 size: 13 residues. Germline lookup yields CDR1 LGHDT and CDR2 YNNKEL (reference sequence). V gave up 0 bases and J gave up 5 bases, with 7 bases separating them. CDR3 DNA: TGTGCCAGCAGCCAAGATGGGGGCGAGACCCAGTACTTC. Protein: CASSQDGGETQYF.

The table lists this clonotype with a few counts. The chain carries TRBV4-3 and TRBJ2-7; no clear D. This CDR3 is 15 amino acids long. Germline V gene sequence: CDR1 LGHNA, CDR2 YSLEER. Trimming cost V 2 bases and J 3 bases, with 14 bases left between them. Written as DNA, the CDR3 is TGCGCCAGCAGCCAATCTTCGAACCCCTACTACGAGCAGTACTTC. Protein sequence: CASSQSSNPYYEQYF.

This clonotype was seen ten or more times. The chain carries TRBV4-1 and TRBJ2-2; D not resolved. The CDR3 covers 15 residues. Germline V gene lookup returns CDR1 MGHRA and CDR2 YSYEKL. V lost 1 base and J 1 base, leaving 7 bases between the germline ends. CDR3 loop: CASSQVAGNTGELFF. Written as DNA, the CDR3 is TGCGCCAGCAGCCAAGTAGCAGGGAACACCGGGGAGCTGTTTTTT.

This clonotype showed up just a few times. The rearrangement links TRBV6-5 to TRBJ1-4, with a possible D match to TRBD1 (5 bases). This CDR3 has 13 residues. CDR1 MNHEY and CDR2 SVGAGI come from the germline V gene. V was pared by 4 bases and J by 4 bases, with 7 bases between. This CDR3 reads CASSFQGNEKLFF. The CDR3 DNA follows: TGTGCCAGCAGTTTCCAGGGTAATGAAAAACTGTTTTTT.

There are a few counts of this clonotype. The chain is built from TRBV7-9 and TRBJ1-1, with D hard to call. Germline V lookup: CDR1 SEHNR, CDR2 FQNEAQ (reference sequence). Trimming removed 4 bases from V and 3 bases from J, with 9 bases in between. The CDR3 is 13 amino acids. CDR3 sequence (DNA): TGTGCCAGCAGCTCCGGCGGGTACACTGAAGCTTTCTTT. Translating it yields CASSSGGYTEAFF.